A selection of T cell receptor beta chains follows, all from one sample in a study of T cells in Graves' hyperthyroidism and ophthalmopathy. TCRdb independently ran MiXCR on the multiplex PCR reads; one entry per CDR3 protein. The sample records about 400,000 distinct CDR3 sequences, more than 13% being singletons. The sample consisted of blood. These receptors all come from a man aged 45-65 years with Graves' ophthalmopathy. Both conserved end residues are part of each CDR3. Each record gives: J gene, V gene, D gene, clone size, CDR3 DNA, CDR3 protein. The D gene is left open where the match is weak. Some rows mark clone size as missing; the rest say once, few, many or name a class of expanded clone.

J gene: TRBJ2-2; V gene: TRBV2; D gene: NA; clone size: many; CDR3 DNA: TGTGCCAGCAGTGAAAGGCAACAAAACACCGGGGAGCTGTTTTTT; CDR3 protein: CASSERQQNTGELFF
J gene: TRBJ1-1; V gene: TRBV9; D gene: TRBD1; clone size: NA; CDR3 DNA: TGTGCCAGCAGCGTAGCGGGACAGGGTGTGAACACTGAAGCTTTCTTT; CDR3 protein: CASSVAGQGVNTEAFF
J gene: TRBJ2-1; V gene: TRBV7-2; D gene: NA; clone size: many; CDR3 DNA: TGTGCCAGCAGCGGGAGCCCCTACAATGAGCAGTTCTTC; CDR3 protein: CASSGSPYNEQFF
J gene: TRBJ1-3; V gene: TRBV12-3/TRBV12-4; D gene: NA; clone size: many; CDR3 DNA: TGTGCCAGCAGTTTATTGGGGGCGAGAGGAAACACCATATATTTT; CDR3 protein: CASSLLGARGNTIYF
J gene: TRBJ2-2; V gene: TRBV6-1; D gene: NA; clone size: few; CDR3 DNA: TGTGCCAGCAGTGACTCACTAAACACCGGGGAGCTGTTTTTT; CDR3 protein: CASSDSLNTGELFF
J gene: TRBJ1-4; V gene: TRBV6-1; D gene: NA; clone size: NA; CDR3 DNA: TGTGCCAGCAGCTTTCTCAGGGTTTCCGAAAAACTGTTTTTT; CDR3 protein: CASSFLRVSEKLFF
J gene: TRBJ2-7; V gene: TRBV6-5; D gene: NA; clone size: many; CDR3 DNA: TGTGCCAGCAGTTACCGCGGGCCCTCCTACGAGCAGTACTTC; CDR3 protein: CASSYRGPSYEQYF
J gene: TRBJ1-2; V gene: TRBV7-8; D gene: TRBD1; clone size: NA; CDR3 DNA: TGTGCCAGCAGCTTCGGGACAGGGGGCGACCAGCGGGACTATGGCTACACCTTC; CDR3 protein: CASSFGTGGDQRDYGYTF
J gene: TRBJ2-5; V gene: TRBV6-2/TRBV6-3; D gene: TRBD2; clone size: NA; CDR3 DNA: TGTGCCAGCAGTTACTCACCACTAGCGGGACAAGAGACCCAGTACTTC; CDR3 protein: CASSYSPLAGQETQYF
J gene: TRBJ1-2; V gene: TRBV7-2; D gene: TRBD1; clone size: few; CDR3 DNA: TGTGCCAGCAGAGCCACACAGGGGGCTGCGTCTGGCTACACCTTC; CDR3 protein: CASRATQGAASGYTF
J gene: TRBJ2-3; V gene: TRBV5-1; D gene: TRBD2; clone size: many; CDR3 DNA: TGCGCCAGCAGCTTGGCCTCTAGCGGGATTTGGAGCACAGATACGCAGTATTTT; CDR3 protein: CASSLASSGIWSTDTQYF
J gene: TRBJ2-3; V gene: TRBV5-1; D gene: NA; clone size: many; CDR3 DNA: TGCGCCAGCAGCTTGGAGGACCCTTACGGTGATACGCAGTATTTT; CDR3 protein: CASSLEDPYGDTQYF
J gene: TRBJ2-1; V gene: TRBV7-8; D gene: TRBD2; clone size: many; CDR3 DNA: TGTGCCAGCAGCCAAAGCGGGAGATCGGGTGAGCAGTTCTTC; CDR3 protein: CASSQSGRSGEQFF
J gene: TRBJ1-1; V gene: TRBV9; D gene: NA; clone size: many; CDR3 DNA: TGTGCCAGCAGCGTAGCCCAAGCTGAAGCTTTCTTT; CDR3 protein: CASSVAQAEAFF
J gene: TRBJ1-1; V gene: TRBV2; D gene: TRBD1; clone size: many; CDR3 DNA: TGTGCCAGCACCCGGGACAGGTCAAGGTCTGAAGCTTTCTTT; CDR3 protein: CASTRDRSRSEAFF